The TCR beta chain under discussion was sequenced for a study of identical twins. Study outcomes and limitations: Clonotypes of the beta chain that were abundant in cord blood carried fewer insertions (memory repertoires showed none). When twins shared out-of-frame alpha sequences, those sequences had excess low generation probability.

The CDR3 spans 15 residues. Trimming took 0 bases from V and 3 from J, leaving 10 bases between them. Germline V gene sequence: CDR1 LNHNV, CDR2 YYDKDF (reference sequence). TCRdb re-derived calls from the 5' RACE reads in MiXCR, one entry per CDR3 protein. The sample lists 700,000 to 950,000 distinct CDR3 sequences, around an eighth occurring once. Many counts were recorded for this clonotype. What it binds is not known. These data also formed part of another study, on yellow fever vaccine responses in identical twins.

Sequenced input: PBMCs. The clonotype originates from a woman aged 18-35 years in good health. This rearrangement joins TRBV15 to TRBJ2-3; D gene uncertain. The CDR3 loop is CATSREELGTDTQYF. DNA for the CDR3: TGTGCCACCAGCAGAGAGGAGCTAGGAACAGATACGCAGTATTTT. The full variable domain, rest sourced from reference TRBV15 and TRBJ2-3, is DAMVIQNPRYQVTQFGKPVTLSCSQTLNHNVMYWYQQKSSQAPKLLFHYYDKDFNNEADTPDNFQSRRPNTSFCFLDIRSPGLGDTAMYLCATSREELGTDTQYFGPGTRLTVL.